A selection of T cell receptor beta chains follows, all from one sample in a study of shared clonotypes between healthy human individuals. Generated by immunoSEQ multiplex PCR, the TCRdb table keeps only in-frame clones and is missing some. The data show approximately 1.4 million clones, 95% to 99% seen once. The material sequenced was naive CD4+ T cells sorted from blood. Receptors originate from a man aged 30 to 45 in good health. Each CDR3 is given with its conserved first and last residue. The order of the fields is D gene, V gene, clone size, J gene, CDR3 protein, CDR3 DNA. D genes are given only for firm matches. Size values are once, few and many counts, or a class for expanded clones, and some rows have none.

TRBD2,TRBV11-2,NA,TRBJ2-2,CASSLLGLAVTGELFF,TGTGCCAGCAGCTTATTAGGACTAGCGGTCACCGGGGAGCTGTTTTTT
TRBD1,TRBV6-1,NA,TRBJ1-5,CASSEWLVAGTGASEQPQHF,TGTGCCAGCAGTGAATGGTTAGTAGCAGGGACAGGGGCCTCGGAGCAGCCCCAGCATTTT
NA,TRBV7-9,NA,TRBJ1-2,CASSDRRGANYGYTF,TGTGCCAGCAGCGACCGACGGGGGGCTAACTATGGCTACACCTTC
TRBD2,TRBV6-5,NA,TRBJ2-1,CASSPGLAAVVEQFF,TGTGCCAGCAGTCCAGGACTAGCGGCCGTCGTTGAGCAGTTCTTC
NA,TRBV2,few,TRBJ2-7,CAGRQDSYEQYF,TGTGCCGGTCGACAGGACTCCTACGAGCAGTACTTC
NA,TRBV29-1,NA,TRBJ2-5,CSVARDTRPETQYF,TGCAGCGTAGCTCGGGACACTCGGCCAGAGACCCAGTACTTC
TRBD1,TRBV30,NA,TRBJ1-2,CAWIPRSRGTGSYGYTF,TGTGCCTGGATCCCCAGGTCGAGAGGGACAGGGTCTTATGGCTACACCTTC
NA,TRBV15,once,TRBJ1-3,CATSRETGNTIYF,TGTGCCACCAGCAGAGAGACTGGAAACACCATATATTTT
TRBD2,TRBV30,NA,TRBJ2-7,CAWSEGRDYSYEQYF,TGTGCCTGGAGTGAAGGCAGGGACTACTCCTACGAGCAGTACTTC
TRBD2,TRBV7-9,NA,TRBJ2-5,CASSESSGRETQYF,TGTGCCAGCAGCGAATCTAGCGGGAGGGAGACCCAGTACTTC
TRBD1,TRBV28,NA,TRBJ2-7,CASSLWTGNKLQGGFNEQYF,TGTGCCAGCAGTTTATGGACAGGGAATAAACTCCAAGGAGGATTCAACGAGCAGTACTTC
NA,TRBV5-1,NA,TRBJ2-1,CASSFRVFGYNEQFF,TGCGCCAGCAGCTTCAGGGTATTTGGCTACAATGAGCAGTTCTTC
TRBD2,TRBV9,NA,TRBJ2-2,CASSVAAGGMAGELFF,TGTGCCAGCAGCGTAGCAGCGGGAGGGATGGCCGGGGAGCTGTTTTTT
NA,TRBV28,NA,TRBJ1-1,CASTKTDLNTEAFF,TGTGCCAGCACCAAGACAGACTTGAACACTGAAGCTTTCTTT
TRBD1,TRBV7-2,once,TRBJ2-3,CASSLLGTGNTDTQYF,TGTGCCAGCAGCTTACTCGGGACAGGGAACACAGATACGCAGTATTTT
TRBD1,TRBV7-8,NA,TRBJ2-3,CASSLARFRDSPTDTQYF,TGTGCCAGCAGCTTAGCGCGGTTCCGGGACAGTCCCACAGATACGCAGTATTTT
TRBD2,TRBV6-1,NA,TRBJ2-1,CASSGTGGRHNEQFF,TGTGCCAGCAGTGGGACGGGAGGTAGGCACAATGAGCAGTTCTTC
NA,TRBV6-5,NA,TRBJ2-7,CASSYRSRFEQYF,TGTGCCAGCAGTTACCGTAGCAGGTTCGAGCAGTACTTC
TRBD2,TRBV15,NA,TRBJ2-3,CATSERYTGLAKDTQYF,TGTGCCACCAGCGAGAGATATACCGGACTAGCGAAAGATACGCAGTATTTT
NA,TRBV6-1,NA,TRBJ2-7,CASSEWEGVGYEQYF,TGTGCCAGCAGTGAATGGGAAGGAGTGGGATACGAGCAGTACTTC
NA,TRBV29-1,NA,TRBJ2-1,CSVDSEYNEQFF,TGCAGCGTTGATTCCGAATACAATGAGCAGTTCTTC
NA,TRBV9,NA,TRBJ2-2,CASSVNPQGRTGELFF,TGTGCCAGCAGCGTGAACCCACAAGGACGGACCGGGGAGCTGTTTTTT
TRBD2,TRBV19,NA,TRBJ2-7,CASSPGTSGSNEQYF,TGTGCCAGTAGCCCCGGGACTAGCGGGAGTAACGAGCAGTACTTC
NA,TRBV10-3,NA,TRBJ1-5,CAISATVEPNQPQHF,TGTGCCATCAGTGCGACAGTTGAACCTAATCAGCCCCAGCATTTT
NA,TRBV18,NA,TRBJ2-3,CASSPAVLGPTTDTQYF,TGTGCCAGCTCACCAGCCGTGTTGGGGCCGACCACAGATACGCAGTATTTT
TRBD1,TRBV11-2,NA,TRBJ1-2,CASSQGDRVNYGYTF,TGTGCCAGCAGCCAAGGCGACAGGGTTAATTATGGCTACACCTTC
TRBD2,TRBV6-5,NA,TRBJ2-7,CASSYPKRGSYEQYF,TGTGCCAGCAGTTACCCTAAGCGGGGCTCCTACGAGCAGTACTTC
NA,TRBV25-1,NA,TRBJ2-1,CASNRTHLSYNEQFF,TGTGCCAGCAACCGAACCCATTTGTCCTACAATGAGCAGTTCTTC
TRBD1,TRBV18,NA,TRBJ2-2,CASSPQGAGTGELFF,TGTGCCAGCTCCCCACAGGGGGCCGGCACCGGGGAGCTGTTTTTT
TRBD2,TRBV11-3,NA,TRBJ2-2,CASSFIAGGLAGELFF,TGTGCCAGCAGCTTTATAGCGGGAGGTTTGGCCGGGGAGCTGTTTTTT
NA,TRBV5-1,NA,TRBJ2-3,CASSFGPTRQGTDTQYF,TGCGCCAGCAGCTTTGGACCCACCCGACAGGGCACAGATACGCAGTATTTT
TRBD1,TRBV28,NA,TRBJ1-1,CASSFWDRETEAFF,TGTGCCAGCAGTTTCTGGGACAGGGAAACTGAAGCTTTCTTT
NA,TRBV7-8,NA,TRBJ2-1,CASSPRPYNEQFF,TGTGCCAGCAGCCCGAGGCCGTACAATGAGCAGTTCTTC
NA,TRBV27,NA,TRBJ2-2,CASSFPPFTGELFF,TGTGCCAGCAGTTTCCCGCCGTTTACCGGGGAGCTGTTTTTT
NA,TRBV7-2,NA,TRBJ2-1,CASSSTPDRYNEQFF,TGTGCCAGCAGCTCGACCCCCGACAGGTACAATGAGCAGTTCTTC
NA,TRBV18,NA,TRBJ1-2,CASSPDQVGYTF,TGTGCCAGCTCGCCCGACCAGGTTGGCTACACCTTC
NA,TRBV5-5,once,TRBJ1-4,CASSLAGWEKLFF,TGTGCCAGCAGCTTGGCTGGGTGGGAAAAACTGTTTTTT
NA,TRBV4-1,NA,TRBJ2-1,CASSHSGRRGSYNEQFF,TGCGCCAGCAGCCACTCGGGGAGGAGGGGCTCCTACAATGAGCAGTTCTTC
NA,TRBV5-4,NA,TRBJ2-5,CASSPKGQGRRTQYF,TGTGCCAGCAGCCCGAAAGGACAAGGACGTAGGACCCAGTACTTC
NA,TRBV28,NA,TRBJ2-4,CASTLGAGVRQYF,TGTGCCAGCACCCTAGGTGCCGGAGTCAGGCAGTACTTC
NA,TRBV9,NA,TRBJ2-1,CASSVGTPGYEQFF,TGTGCCAGCAGCGTAGGAACCCCGGGCTATGAGCAGTTCTTC
TRBD2,TRBV5-1,NA,TRBJ2-1,CASRSGSWYNEQFF,TGCGCCAGCAGAAGCGGGAGCTGGTACAATGAGCAGTTCTTC
NA,TRBV19,NA,TRBJ2-3,CASSPPFLRDTQYF,TGTGCCAGTAGTCCTCCCTTTTTGAGGGATACGCAGTATTTT
NA,TRBV6-5,NA,TRBJ1-3,CASSLVTGNTIYF,TGTGCCAGCAGTTTAGTTACTGGAAACACCATATATTTT
TRBD1,TRBV5-1,NA,TRBJ2-3,CASSYSGTGFSTDTQYF,TGCGCCAGCAGCTACTCCGGGACAGGGTTTAGCACAGATACGCAGTATTTT
NA,TRBV7-2,once,TRBJ1-1,CASSFWTGNTEAFF,TGTGCCAGCAGCTTTTGGACGGGGAACACTGAAGCTTTCTTT
TRBD2,TRBV4-1,NA,TRBJ2-2,CASSQGSAGGLTGELFF,TGCGCCAGCAGCCAAGGTTCCGCGGGAGGGTTGACCGGGGAGCTGTTTTTT
TRBD1,TRBV5-8,NA,TRBJ1-2,CASSLEGASNYGYTF,TGTGCCAGCAGCTTGGAGGGGGCGTCTAACTATGGCTACACCTTC
NA,TRBV11-2,once,TRBJ2-7,CASSSSGRGTYEQYF,TGTGCCAGCAGCTCTTCGGGTAGAGGGACCTACGAGCAGTACTTC
TRBD1,TRBV18,NA,TRBJ2-7,CASSYSSGTGGKYEQYF,TGTGCCAGCTCATACTCCAGCGGGACAGGGGGCAAGTACGAGCAGTACTTC
TRBD1,TRBV19,NA,TRBJ2-2,CASSKGQGANTGELFF,TGTGCCAGTAGTAAGGGACAGGGGGCGAACACCGGGGAGCTGTTTTTT
NA,TRBV4-1,NA,TRBJ2-7,CASSPAAGAASYEQYF,TGCGCCAGCAGCCCAGCCGCGGGGGCTGCCTCCTACGAGCAGTACTTC